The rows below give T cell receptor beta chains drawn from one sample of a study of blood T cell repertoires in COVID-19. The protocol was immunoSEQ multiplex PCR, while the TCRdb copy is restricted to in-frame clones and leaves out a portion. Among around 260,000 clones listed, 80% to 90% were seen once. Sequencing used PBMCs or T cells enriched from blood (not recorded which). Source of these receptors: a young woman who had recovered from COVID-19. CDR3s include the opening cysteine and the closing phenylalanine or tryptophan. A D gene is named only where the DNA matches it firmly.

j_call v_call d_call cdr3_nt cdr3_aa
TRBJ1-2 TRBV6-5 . TGTGCCAGTTCACGGGGGAGCTATGGCTACACCTTC CASSRGSYGYTF
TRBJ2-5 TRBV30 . TGTGCCTGGAGTGTTCGGGTAAACCAAGAGACCCAGTACTTC CAWSVRVNQETQYF
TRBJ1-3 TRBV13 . TGTGCCAGCAGCAGACGAACGGGGGGCGCTGGAAACACCATATATTTT CASSRRTGGAGNTIYF
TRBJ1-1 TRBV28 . TGTGCCAGCAGTTGGGGCAGGGCCGGCCCCTCAAACACTGAAGCTTTCTTT CASSWGRAGPSNTEAFF
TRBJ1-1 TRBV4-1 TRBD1 TGCGCCAGCAGCCCATCACAGGGGGCAGGGACTGAAGCTTTCTTT CASSPSQGAGTEAFF
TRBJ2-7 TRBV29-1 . TGCAGCGTTGAAGTGCGGTACGAGCAGTACTTC CSVEVRYEQYF
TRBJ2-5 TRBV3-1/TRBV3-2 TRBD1 TGTGCCAGCAGCTGGACAGGGTCGTACCAAGAGACCCAGTACTTC CASSWTGSYQETQYF
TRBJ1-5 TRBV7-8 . TGTGCCAGCAGCCCCGCGTCTGACGGGGATCAGCCCCAGCATTTT CASSPASDGDQPQHF
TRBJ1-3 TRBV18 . TGTGCCAGCTCACCCGCGAGGGCCTCTGGAAACACCATATATTTT CASSPARASGNTIYF
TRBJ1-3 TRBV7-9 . TGTGCCAGCAGCCCCGTAGGGAGCTCTGGAAACACCATATATTTT CASSPVGSSGNTIYF